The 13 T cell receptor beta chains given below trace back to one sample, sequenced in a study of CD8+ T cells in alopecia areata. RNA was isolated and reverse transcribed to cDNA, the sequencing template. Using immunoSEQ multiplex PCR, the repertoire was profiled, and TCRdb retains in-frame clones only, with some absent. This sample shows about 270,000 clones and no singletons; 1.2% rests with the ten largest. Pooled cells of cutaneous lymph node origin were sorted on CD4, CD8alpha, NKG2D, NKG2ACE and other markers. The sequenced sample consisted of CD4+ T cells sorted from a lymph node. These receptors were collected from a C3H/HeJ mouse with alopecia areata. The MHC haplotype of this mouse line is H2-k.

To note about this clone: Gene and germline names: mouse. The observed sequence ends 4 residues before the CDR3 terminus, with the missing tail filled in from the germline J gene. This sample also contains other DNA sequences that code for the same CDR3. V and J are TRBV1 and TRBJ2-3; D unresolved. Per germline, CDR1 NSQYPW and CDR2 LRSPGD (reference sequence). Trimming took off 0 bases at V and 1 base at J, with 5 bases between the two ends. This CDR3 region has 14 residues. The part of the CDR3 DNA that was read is TGCACCTGCAGTGCAGATCCAGGTGCAGAA. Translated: CTCSADPGAE. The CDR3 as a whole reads CTCSADPGAETLYF.

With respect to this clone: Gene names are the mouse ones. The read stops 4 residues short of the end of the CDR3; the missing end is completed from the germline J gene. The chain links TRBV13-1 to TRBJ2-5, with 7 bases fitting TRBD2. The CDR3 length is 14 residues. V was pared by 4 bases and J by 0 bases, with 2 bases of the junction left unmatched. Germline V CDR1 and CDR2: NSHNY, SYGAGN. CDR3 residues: CASSYWGNQDTQYF. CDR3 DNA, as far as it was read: TGTGCCAGCAGTTACTGGGGTAACCAAGAC.

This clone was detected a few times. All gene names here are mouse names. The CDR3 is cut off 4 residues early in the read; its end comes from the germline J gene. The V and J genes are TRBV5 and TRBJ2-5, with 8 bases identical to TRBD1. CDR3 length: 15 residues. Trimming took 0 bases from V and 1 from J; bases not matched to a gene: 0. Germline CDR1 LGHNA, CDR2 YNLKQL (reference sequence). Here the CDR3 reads CASSQEGQDQDTQYF. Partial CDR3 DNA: TGTGCCAGCAGCCAAGAGGGACAGGACCAAGAC.

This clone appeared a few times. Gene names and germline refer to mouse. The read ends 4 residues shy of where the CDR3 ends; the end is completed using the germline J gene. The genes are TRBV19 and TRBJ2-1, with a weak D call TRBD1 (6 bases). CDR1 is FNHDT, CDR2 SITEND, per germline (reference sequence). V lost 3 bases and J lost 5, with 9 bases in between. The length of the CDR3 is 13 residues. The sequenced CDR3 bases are TGTGCCAGCAGTACCCGGGACAATGCT. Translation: CASSTRDNA. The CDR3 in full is CASSTRDNAEQFF.

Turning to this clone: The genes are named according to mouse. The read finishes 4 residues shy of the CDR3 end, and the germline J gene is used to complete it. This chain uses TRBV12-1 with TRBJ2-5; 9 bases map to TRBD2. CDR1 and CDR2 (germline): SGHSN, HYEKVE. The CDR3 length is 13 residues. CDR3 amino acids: CASSPGTGDTQYF. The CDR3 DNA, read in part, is TGTGCCAGCTCTCCCGGGACTGGGGAC.

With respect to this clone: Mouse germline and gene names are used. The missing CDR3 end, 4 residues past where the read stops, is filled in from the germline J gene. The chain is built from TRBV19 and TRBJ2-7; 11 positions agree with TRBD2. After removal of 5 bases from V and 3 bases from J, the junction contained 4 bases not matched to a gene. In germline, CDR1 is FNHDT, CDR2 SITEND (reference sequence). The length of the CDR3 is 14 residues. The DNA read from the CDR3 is TGTGCCAGCAGGAGACTGGGGGGGAACTAT. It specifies CASRRLGGNY. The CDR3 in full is CASRRLGGNYEQYF.

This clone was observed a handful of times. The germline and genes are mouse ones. The CDR3 bases that were read are TGTGCCTGGAGTTCGGGACTGTATAACTATGCT. It is translated as CAWSSGLYNYA. The whole CDR3 reads CAWSSGLYNYAEQFF. V is TRBV31 and J is TRBJ2-1, with 7 bases that match TRBD2. The read stops 4 residues short of the end of the CDR3; the missing end is completed from the germline J gene. This CDR3 spans 15 amino acids. Germline V gene sequence: CDR1 GKSSPN, CDR2 SITVG. J gave up 0 bases and V 2 bases, and 4 bases lay outside the gene matches.

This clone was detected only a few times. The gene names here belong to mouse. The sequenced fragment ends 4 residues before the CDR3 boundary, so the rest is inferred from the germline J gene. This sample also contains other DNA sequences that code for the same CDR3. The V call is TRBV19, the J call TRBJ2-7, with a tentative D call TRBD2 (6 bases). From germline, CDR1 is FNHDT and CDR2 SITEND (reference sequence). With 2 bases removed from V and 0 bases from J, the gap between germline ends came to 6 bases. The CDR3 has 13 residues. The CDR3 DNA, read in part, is TGTGCCAGCAGTATCTGGGGCTCCTAT. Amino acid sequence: CASSIWGSY. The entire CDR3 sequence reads CASSIWGSYEQYF.

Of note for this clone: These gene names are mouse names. The CDR3 protein is CASRRVSNTEVFF. CDR3 DNA, as far as it was read: TGTGCCAGCAGAAGGGTTTCAAACACA. V gene TRBV19 combines with J gene TRBJ1-1; D not resolved. The sequenced fragment ends 4 residues before the CDR3 boundary, so the rest is inferred from the germline J gene. From germline, CDR1 is FNHDT and CDR2 SITEND (reference sequence). CDR3 length: 13 residues. V was pared by 5 bases and J by 0 bases, with 8 bases between.

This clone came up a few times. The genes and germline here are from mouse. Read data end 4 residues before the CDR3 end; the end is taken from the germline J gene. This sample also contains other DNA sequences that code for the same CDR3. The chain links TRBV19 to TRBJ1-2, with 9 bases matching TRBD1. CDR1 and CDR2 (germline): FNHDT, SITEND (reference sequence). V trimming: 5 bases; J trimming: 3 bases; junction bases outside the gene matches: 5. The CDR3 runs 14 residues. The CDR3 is CASSSGTGHSDYTF. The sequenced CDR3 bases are TGTGCCAGCAGCTCCGGGACAGGGCACTCC.

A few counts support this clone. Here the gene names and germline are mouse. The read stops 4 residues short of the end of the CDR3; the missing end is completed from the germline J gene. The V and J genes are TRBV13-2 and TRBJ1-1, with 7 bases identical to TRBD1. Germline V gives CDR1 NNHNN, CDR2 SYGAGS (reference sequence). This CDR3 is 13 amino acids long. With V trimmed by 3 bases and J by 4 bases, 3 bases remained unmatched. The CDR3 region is CASGATGITEVFF. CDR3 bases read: TGTGCCAGCGGTGCGACAGGGATCACA.

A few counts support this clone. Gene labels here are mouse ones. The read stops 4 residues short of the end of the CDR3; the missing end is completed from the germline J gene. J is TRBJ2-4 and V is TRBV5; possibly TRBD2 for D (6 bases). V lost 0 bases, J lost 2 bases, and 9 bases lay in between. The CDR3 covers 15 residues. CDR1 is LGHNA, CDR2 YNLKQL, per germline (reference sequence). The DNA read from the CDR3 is TGTGCCAGCAGCCAAGATTGGGGACTTCAAAAC. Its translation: CASSQDWGLQN. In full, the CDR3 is CASSQDWGLQNTLYF.

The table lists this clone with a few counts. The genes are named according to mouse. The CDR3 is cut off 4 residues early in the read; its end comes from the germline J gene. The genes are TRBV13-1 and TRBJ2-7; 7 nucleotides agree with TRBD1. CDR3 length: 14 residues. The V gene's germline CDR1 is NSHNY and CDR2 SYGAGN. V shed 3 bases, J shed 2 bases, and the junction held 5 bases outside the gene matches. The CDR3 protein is CASSAPGGPYEQYF. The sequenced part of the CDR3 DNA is TGTGCCAGCAGTGCCCCAGGGGGACCCTAT.